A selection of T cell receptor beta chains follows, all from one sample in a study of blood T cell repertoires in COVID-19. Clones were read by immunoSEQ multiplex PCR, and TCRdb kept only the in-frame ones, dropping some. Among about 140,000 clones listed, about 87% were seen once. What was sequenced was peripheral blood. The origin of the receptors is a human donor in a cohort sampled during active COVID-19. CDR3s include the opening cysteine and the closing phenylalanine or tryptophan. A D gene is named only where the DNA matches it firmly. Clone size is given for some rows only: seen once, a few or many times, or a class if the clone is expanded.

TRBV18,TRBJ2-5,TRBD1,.,CASSPAGTGGAETQYF,TGTGCCAGCTCACCTGCCGGGACAGGGGGCGCGGAGACCCAGTACTTC
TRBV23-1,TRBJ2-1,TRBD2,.,CASSQSRGACSGRRDEQFF,TGCGCCAGCAGTCAATCACGGGGCGCGTGTAGCGGGAGGCGGGATGAGCAGTTCTTC
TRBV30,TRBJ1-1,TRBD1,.,CAWNTGAKAFF,TGTGCCTGGAATACAGGGGCTAAAGCTTTCTTT
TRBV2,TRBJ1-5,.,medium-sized,CASSENGNQPQHF,TGTGCCAGCAGTGAGAACGGTAATCAGCCCCAGCATTTT
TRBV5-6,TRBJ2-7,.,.,CASSLPSTVNYEQYF,TGTGCCAGCAGCTTGCCATCGACAGTTAACTACGAGCAGTACTTC
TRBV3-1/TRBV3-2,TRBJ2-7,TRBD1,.,CASSQEATTGGGIYEQYF,TGTGCCAGCAGCCAAGAGGCTACCACAGGGGGCGGAATCTACGAGCAGTACTTC
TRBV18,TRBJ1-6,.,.,CASSPRSSYNSPLHF,TGTGCCAGCTCACCACGCAGCTCCTATAATTCACCCCTCCACTTT
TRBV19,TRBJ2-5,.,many,CGSKATQETQYF,TGTGGGTCCAAAGCGACTCAAGAGACCCAGTACTTC
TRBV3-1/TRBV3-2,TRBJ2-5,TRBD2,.,CASSRGTSGKETQYF,TGTGCCAGCAGCCGGGGGACTAGCGGCAAAGAGACCCAGTACTTC
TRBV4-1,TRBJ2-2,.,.,CASSQADSHTGELFF,TGCGCCAGCAGCCAAGCCGACAGCCACACCGGGGAGCTGTTTTTT
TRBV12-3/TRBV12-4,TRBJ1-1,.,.,CASSLGERTEAFF,TGTGCCAGCAGTTTGGGTGAGAGGACTGAAGCTTTCTTT
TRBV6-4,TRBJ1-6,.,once,CASSDRENSPLHF,TGTGCCAGCAGTGACAGGGAGAATTCACCCCTCCACTTT
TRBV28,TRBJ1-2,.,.,CASSLFSTKGNYGYTF,TGTGCCAGCAGTTTATTTTCAACAAAGGGGAATTATGGCTACACCTTC
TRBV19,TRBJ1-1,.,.,CASRFIWNGPKRENTEAFF,TGTGCCAGTAGGTTTATATGGAATGGGCCGAAGAGGGAGAACACTGAAGCTTTCTTT
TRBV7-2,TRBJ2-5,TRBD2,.,CASSPKRETRAGGLYF,TGTGCCAGCAGCCCTAAACGGGAAACGCGGGCGGGAGGGTTGTACTTC
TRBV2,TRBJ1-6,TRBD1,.,CASRLGQAGNSPLHF,TGTGCCAGCAGGCTTGGACAGGCGGGTAATTCACCCCTCCACTTT
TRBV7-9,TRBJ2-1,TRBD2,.,CASSSLASGLGNEQFF,TGTGCCAGCAGCTCCCTGGCTAGCGGTCTGGGCAATGAGCAGTTCTTC
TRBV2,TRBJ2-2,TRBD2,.,CASRTGTSAGELFF,TGTGCCAGCAGAACCGGGACTAGCGCCGGGGAGCTGTTTTTT
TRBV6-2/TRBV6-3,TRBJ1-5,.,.,CASSWDLVPQHF,TGTGCCAGCAGCTGGGACTTAGTCCCCCAGCATTTT
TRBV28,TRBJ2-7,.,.,CASSLAPYEQYF,TGTGCCAGCAGTTTAGCGCCCTACGAGCAGTACTTC
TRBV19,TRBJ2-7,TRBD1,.,CASSIGAGGSLGEQYF,TGTGCCAGTAGTATCGGGGCAGGGGGATCTTTGGGAGAGCAGTACTTC
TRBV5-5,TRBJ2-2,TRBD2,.,CASSFPAFGRGGELFF,TGTGCCAGCAGCTTTCCTGCTTTTGGGAGGGGCGGGGAGCTGTTTTTT
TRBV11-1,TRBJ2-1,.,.,CASSPQLNEQFF,TGTGCCAGCAGCCCCCAGTTAAATGAGCAGTTCTTC
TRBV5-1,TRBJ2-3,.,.,CASRGGGPTLTDTQYF,TGCGCCAGCAGAGGGGGGGGACCGACTCTCACAGATACGCAGTATTTT
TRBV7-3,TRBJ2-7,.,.,CASSLNGHTGNEQYF,TGTGCCAGCAGCTTAAACGGTCATACAGGGAACGAGCAGTACTTC
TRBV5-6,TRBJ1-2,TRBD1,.,CASSPGTARANYGYTF,TGTGCCAGCAGCCCCGGGACAGCCCGAGCTAACTATGGCTACACCTTC
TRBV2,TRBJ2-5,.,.,CASSSSGTTTTQYF,TGTGCCAGCAGTAGTAGCGGAACGACCACGACCCAGTACTTC